These 19 T cell receptor beta chains share one sample of origin, sequenced in a study of blood T cell repertoires in COVID-19. Sequencing used immunoSEQ multiplex PCR; TCRdb keeps in-frame clones, though not all of them. The sample includes approximately 250,000 clones, around nine tenths of them seen just once. The specimen was peripheral blood. These TCRs come from a man aged 25-40 years with active or convalescent COVID-19.

The V gene is TRBV11-1, the J gene TRBJ2-1, with 7 bases aligning to TRBD2. The CDR3 spans 14 residues. From germline, CDR1 is SGHAT and CDR2 FQDESV (reference sequence). V trimming: 6 bases; J trimming: 9 bases; junction bases outside the gene matches: 11. In nucleotides, the CDR3 is TGTGCCAGCAGAATCGGCGGGGGAGTTGGTGAGCAGTTCTTC. Translation: CASRIGGGVGEQFF.

This clone was detected only once. The chain carries TRBV11-2 and TRBJ1-5; 7 bases line up with TRBD1. This CDR3 comprises 14 residues. Germline assignment: CDR1 SGHAT and CDR2 FQNNGV. Unmatched junction bases numbered 6, after V lost 5 bases and J lost 5 bases. Here the CDR3 reads CASSPGDRYQPQHF. The CDR3, as DNA: TGTGCCAGCAGCCCGGGGGACAGATATCAGCCCCAGCATTTT.

This clone was seen just once. V usage is TRBV7-2 and J usage is TRBJ2-1, with 10 bases matching TRBD2. The V gene end was trimmed by 1 base and the J gene end by 10 bases; junction bases not matched to a gene: 7. Germline V CDR1 and CDR2: SGHTA, FQGNSA. This CDR3 is built from 15 residues. Written as DNA, the CDR3 is TGTGCCAGCAGCTTAGGGATAGCGGGGGGCCCGGAGCAGTTCTTC. It specifies CASSLGIAGGPEQFF.

CDR3 amino acids: CASNSTSTRSGVAKNIQYF. The CDR3 nucleotides read TGTGCCAGCAATTCCACTAGCACTCGGAGCGGCGTAGCCAAAAACATTCAGTACTTC. The chain couples TRBV21-1 to TRBJ2-4; the D call in the table, TRBD2, was not verified against the DNA. TRBV21-1 is an annotated pseudogene. The CDR3 has 19 residues.

This clone was counted a few times. The chain links TRBV9 to TRBJ1-2; a weak D match, TRBD1 (5 bases). The CDR3 is 17 amino acids. Trimming took 4 bases from V and 4 from J, leaving 23 bases between them. CDR1 is SGDLS and CDR2 is YYNGEE in the germline V gene. DNA for the CDR3: TGTGCCAGCAGCCCGCGGGGGGGTCGGGCGGTTTTCTATGGCTACACCTTC. Its protein is CASSPRGGRAVFYGYTF.

The chain combines TRBV2 with TRBJ1-2, with D unclear. V shed 6 bases and J shed 6 bases, with 14 bases lying between them. The CDR3 totals 13 residues. Germline lookup yields CDR1 SNHLY and CDR2 FYNNEI. This chain's CDR3 is CASSVRSGNGYTF. CDR3 in DNA: TGTGCCAGCAGCGTGAGGTCCGGGAATGGCTACACCTTC.

This chain joins TRBV5-1 and TRBJ2-5, with TRBD2 matching over 7 bases. Germline V gene lookup returns CDR1 SGHRS and CDR2 YFSETQ. Trimming at V came to 3 bases and at J to 1 base, leaving 3 bases not matched to a gene. The CDR3 has 14 residues. This CDR3 is CASSSGLVQETQYF. The CDR3 nucleotides read TGCGCCAGCAGCTCAGGACTAGTCCAAGAGACCCAGTACTTC.

The chain employs TRBV3-1 (or the pseudogene TRBV3-2) and TRBJ1-1; D is perhaps TRBD1 (5 bases). The CDR3 is 14 residues long. The germline V gene has CDR1 LGHDT and CDR2 YNNKEL (reference sequence). Deletions cut 2 bases from V and 3 bases from J, with 10 bases between. CDR3 in amino acids: CASSQQPQDTEAFF. The CDR3, as DNA: TGTGCCAGCAGCCAACAACCACAGGACACTGAAGCTTTCTTT.

The gene calls are TRBV4-2 and TRBJ2-7, with 9 bases matching TRBD1. Trimming removed 1 base from V and 1 base from J; junction bases left unmatched: 2. From germline, CDR1 is LGHNA and CDR2 YNFKEQ. The CDR3 consists of 15 residues. The CDR3: CASSQGQGVSYEQYF. The CDR3 bases are TGTGCCAGCAGCCAAGGACAGGGGGTATCCTACGAGCAGTACTTC.

The genes are TRBV13 and TRBJ1-4, with D possibly TRBD1 on 6 matching bases. CDR3 length: 15 amino acids. Trimming removed 2 bases at V and 2 bases at J, with 9 bases between. Germline values: CDR1 PRHDT, CDR2 FYEKMQ (reference sequence). The CDR3 sequence is CASSLSDRTNEKLFF. The CDR3 nucleotides are TGTGCCAGCAGCTTATCCGACAGGACTAATGAAAAACTGTTTTTT.

The V and J genes are TRBV6-5 and TRBJ1-2; D is possibly TRBD1 (5 bases). The ends were cut back, 6 bases at V and 5 bases at J, with 16 bases in the middle. The V gene's germline CDR1 is MNHEY and CDR2 SVGAGI. CDR3 length: 14 residues. CDR3 protein: CASRPQGGGYGYTF. The CDR3 DNA follows: TGTGCCAGCAGACCCCAGGGTGGAGGGTATGGCTACACCTTC.

V gene TRBV7-8 combines with J gene TRBJ2-1, with D hard to call. The CDR3 is 14 amino acids. The germline V gene has CDR1 SGHVS and CDR2 FQNEAQ. Trimming left V 4 bases short and J 5 bases short, with 12 bases between. The chain's CDR3 is CASSSFRSDNEQFF. Written as DNA, the CDR3 is TGTGCCAGCAGCTCCTTCCGATCAGACAATGAGCAGTTCTTC. Together with reference TRBV7-8 and TRBJ2-1, the CDR3 gives the full variable domain: GAGVSQSPRYKVAKRGQDVALRCDPISGHVSLFWYQQALGQGPEFLTYFQNEAQLDKSGLPSDRFFAERPEGSVSTLKIQRTQQEDSAVYLCASSSFRSDNEQFFGPGTRLTVL.

The chain links TRBV5-4 to TRBJ1-5, with TRBD1 matching 9 bases. Germline CDR1 is SGHNT and CDR2 is YYREEE (reference sequence). V lost 4 bases, J lost 4 bases, and 3 bases stayed unmatched. This CDR3 has 14 residues. This CDR3 reads CASSVGTGNQPQHF. The CDR3 bases are TGTGCCAGCAGCGTAGGGACAGGGAATCAGCCCCAGCATTTT.

J is TRBJ2-5 and V is TRBV10-2; possible D gene TRBD2, 7 bases. The CDR3 runs to 15 residues. V lost 3 bases and J lost 5, with 16 bases in between. The germline V gene encodes CDR1 WSHSY and CDR2 SAAADI. The CDR3 loop reads CASSEAGGRGETQYF. The DNA for the CDR3 is TGCGCCAGCAGTGAAGCCGGGGGGCGGGGGGAGACCCAGTACTTC.

V gene TRBV20-1 combines with J gene TRBJ2-5; 7 bases agree with TRBD2. CDR3 size: 15 residues. CDR1 and CDR2 from the germline V gene are DFQATT and SNEGSKA (reference sequence). V lost 3 bases, J lost 3 bases, and 10 bases stayed unmatched. CDR3 DNA: TGCAGTGCTAGTTTCGTTAGCGGGTCAAAAGAGACCCAGTACTTC. Its translation: CSASFVSGSKETQYF.

The table lists this clone with a count of one. The V gene is TRBV28, the J gene TRBJ2-1; the match to TRBD2 covers 10 bases. Germline V gene data show CDR1 as MDHEN and CDR2 as SYDVKM. Trimming removed 4 bases from V and 6 bases from J; junction bases left unmatched: 9. The CDR3 is 16 amino acids. CDR3 protein: CASSSAAGGLFNEQFF. The CDR3 DNA reads TGTGCCAGCAGTTCCGCAGCGGGGGGGCTTTTCAATGAGCAGTTCTTC.

This chain uses TRBV27 with TRBJ2-7; TRBD1 aligns across 8 bases. The CDR3 covers 15 residues. Per germline, CDR1 MNHEY and CDR2 SMNVEV (reference sequence). J was trimmed by 3 bases and V by 1 base; bases with no gene match: 5. This CDR3 reads CASSLFGTGVYEQYF. The CDR3 nucleotides are TGTGCCAGCAGTTTATTTGGGACAGGTGTCTACGAGCAGTACTTC.

The chain joins TRBV7-7 to TRBJ2-5, with a weak D call TRBD1 (5 bases). Trimming removed 1 base from V and 3 bases from J, with 12 bases in between. CDR1 and CDR2 (germline): SSHAT, FNYEAQ (reference sequence). The CDR3 covers 15 residues. DNA of the CDR3: TGTGCCAGCAGCTTAGGGTGGGGCCTAAAAGAGACCCAGTACTTC. This translates into CASSLGWGLKETQYF.

A few counts support this clone. V usage is TRBV10-3 and J usage is TRBJ2-5; 9 bases agree with TRBD2. Germline V lookup: CDR1 ENHRY, CDR2 SYGVKD. V dropped 3 bases and J dropped 4; count of bases not matched to a gene: 6. This CDR3 has 15 amino acids. The CDR3 loop is CAISEGGGALETQYF. CDR3 coding DNA: TGTGCCATCAGTGAAGGCGGGGGGGCCTTAGAGACCCAGTACTTC.